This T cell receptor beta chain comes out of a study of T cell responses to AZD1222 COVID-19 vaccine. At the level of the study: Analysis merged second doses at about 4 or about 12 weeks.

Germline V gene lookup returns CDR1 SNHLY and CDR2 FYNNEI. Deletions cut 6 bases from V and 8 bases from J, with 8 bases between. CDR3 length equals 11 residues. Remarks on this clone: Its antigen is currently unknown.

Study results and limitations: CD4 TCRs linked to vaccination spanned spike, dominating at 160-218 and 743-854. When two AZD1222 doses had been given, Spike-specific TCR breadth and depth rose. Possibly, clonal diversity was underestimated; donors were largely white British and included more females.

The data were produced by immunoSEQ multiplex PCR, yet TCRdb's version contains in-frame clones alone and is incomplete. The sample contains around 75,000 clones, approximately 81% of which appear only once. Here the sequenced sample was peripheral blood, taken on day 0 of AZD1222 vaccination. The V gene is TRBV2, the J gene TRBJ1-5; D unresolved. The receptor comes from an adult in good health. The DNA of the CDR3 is TGTGCCAGCAGGGCTTCGGAGCCCCAGCATTTT. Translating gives CASRASEPQHF.